These 25 T cell receptor beta chains originate from one sample sequenced in a study of CD8+CD57+ T cells in acquired aplastic anemia. Researchers used genomic DNA as the template to profile TCR beta VDJ and CDR3. Each CDR3 protein gets one entry after TCRdb re-called the reads with MiXCR. Of about 190,000 distinct CDR3 sequences in the sample, roughly half are singletons; the top ten hold about a sixth. The sequencing input was sorted CD4+, CD8+, or CD8+CD57+ T cells (not recorded which) from PBMCs. The receptors shown here come from a human donor in good health, serving as a control.

This clonotype was counted many times. The genes are TRBV4-3 and TRBJ1-2; D remains ambiguous. Looked up from germline, CDR1 is LGHNA and CDR2 is YSLEER. V dropped 1 base and J dropped 4 bases, with 7 bases sitting between them. The CDR3 runs 13 residues. CDR3 region: CASSQVAGYGYTF. The CDR3 DNA is TGCGCCAGCAGCCAAGTGGCTGGCTATGGCTACACCTTC.

This clonotype was recorded at least ten times. This chain uses TRBV6-2 or TRBV6-3 with TRBJ1-2; D unclear. V was shortened by 6 bases and J by 5 bases, with 10 bases between the two germline ends. CDR3 size: 12 residues. Germline assignment: CDR1 MNHEY and CDR2 SVGEGT. The CDR3 bases are TGTGCCAGCAGCTGGGCTGGGTATGGCTACACCTTC. This codes for CASSWAGYGYTF.

The chain joins TRBV7-9 to TRBJ1-1; D possibly corresponds to TRBD1 (5 bases). Germline V gene data show CDR1 as SEHNR and CDR2 as FQNEAQ (reference sequence). This CDR3 is 15 amino acids long. Trimming shortened V by 5 bases and J by 6 bases, and 19 bases separated the two germline ends. The CDR3 DNA sequence: TGTGCCAGCAGCACCAGGGACCCCTTTTTCGCTGAAGCTTTCTTT. This translates into CASSTRDPFFAEAFF.

The genes are TRBV20-1 and TRBJ2-3, with 9 bases identical to TRBD2. The J call could be wrong; TRBJ2-5 is a better fit for the DNA end. CDR3 size: 16 residues. Germline loops: CDR1 DFQATT, CDR2 SNEGSKA (reference sequence). The CDR3 here is CSAKRTSEGLGETQYF. Here the CDR3 DNA reads TGCAGTGCGAAACGGACTAGCGAGGGATTGGGAGAGACCCAGTACTTC.

The chain carries TRBV7-6 and TRBJ1-6; 7 bases line up with TRBD1. Germline V gene sequence: CDR1 SGHVS, CDR2 FNYEAQ. V gave up 6 bases and J gave up 9 bases; unmatched junction bases: 5. This CDR3 is 13 amino acids long. CDR3 protein: CASSDREVSPLHF. CDR3 DNA sequence: TGTGCCAGCAGTGACAGGGAAGTTTCACCCCTCCACTTT.

The J gene is TRBJ1-1, the V gene TRBV9, with no clear D. The CDR3 is made up of 15 amino acids. Trimming stripped 2 bases from V and 5 bases from J, with 16 bases between. CDR1 and CDR2 from the germline V gene are SGDLS and YYNGEE. The CDR3 DNA reads TGTGCCAGCAGCGTTGCCGGGATCCGTGGGACTGAAGCTTTCTTT. This encodes CASSVAGIRGTEAFF.

The V call is TRBV25-1, the J call TRBJ1-1; perhaps TRBD1 as D (5 bases). Germline V gives CDR1 MGHDK, CDR2 SYGVNS. V lost 4 bases to trimming and J lost 6 bases, with 9 bases between them. The CDR3 totals 12 residues. CDR3 coding DNA: TGTGCCAGCAGTGTCGGGACCTCTGAAGCTTTCTTT. Amino acid sequence: CASSVGTSEAFF.

The rearrangement joins TRBV24-1 to TRBJ2-1; tentative D call: TRBD2 (6 bases). Per germline, CDR1 KGHDR and CDR2 SFDVKD. V lost 3 bases to trimming and J lost 5 bases, with 16 bases between them. The CDR3 is 16 residues long. In DNA form, the CDR3 reads TGTGCCACCAGTGATCCACTAGCAGTCGGGAACAATGAGCAGTTCTTC. Protein product: CATSDPLAVGNNEQFF.

V usage is TRBV20-1 and J usage is TRBJ2-2, with D hard to call. V lost 1 base and J lost 13, with 10 bases in between. Germline values: CDR1 DFQATT, CDR2 SNEGSKA (reference sequence). The CDR3 has 11 residues. CDR3: CSARVPGWLFF. DNA of the CDR3: TGCAGTGCTAGAGTTCCTGGGTGGCTGTTTTTT.

This clonotype was picked up many times. The rearrangement links TRBV5-1 to TRBJ2-5, with 9 bases lining up with TRBD1. V dropped 1 base and J dropped 4; count of bases not matched to a gene: 5. There are 15 residues in the CDR3. CDR1 and CDR2 from the germline V gene are SGHRS and YFSETQ. The CDR3 DNA is TGCGCCAGCAGCTTGATACAGGGGGCGGGAGAGACCCAGTACTTC. It codes for CASSLIQGAGETQYF. Combining the CDR3 with reference TRBV5-1 and TRBJ2-5 gives the whole variable domain KAGVTQTPRYLIKTRGQQVTLSCSPISGHRSVSWYQQTPGQGLQFLFEYFSETQRNKGNFPGRFSGRQFSNSRSEMNVSTLELGDSALYLCASSLIQGAGETQYFGPGTRLLVL.

This clonotype was seen only a few times. V usage is TRBV5-4 and J usage is TRBJ2-7, with TRBD1 matching 7 bases. CDR3 length equals 14 residues. Germline CDR1 is SGHNT and CDR2 is YYREEE (reference sequence). Losses at the gene ends were 2 bases for V and 3 bases for J; bases not matched to a gene: 5. Here the CDR3 DNA reads TGTGCCAGCAGCTTAGAGGGGGCCCTCTACGAGCAGTACTTC. Translation gives CASSLEGALYEQYF.

The rearrangement links TRBV7-2 to TRBJ1-5, with TRBD1 as a possible D gene (5 bases). The germline V gene encodes CDR1 SGHTA and CDR2 FQGNSA. V lost 1 base and J 7 bases, leaving 26 bases between the germline ends. CDR3 size: 19 residues. The CDR3 here is CASSLGLVAGHTPGQPQHF. The DNA for the CDR3 is TGTGCCAGCAGCTTAGGGTTGGTTGCAGGGCATACCCCGGGGCAGCCCCAGCATTTT.

The chain links TRBV6-1 to TRBJ1-3; D is unresolved. Trimming shortened V by 3 bases and J by 7 bases, and 10 bases separated the two germline ends. The germline gives CDR1 MNHNS, CDR2 SASEGT. This CDR3 region has 13 residues. CDR3 amino acids: CASSDFDGNTIYF. The CDR3, as DNA: TGTGCCAGCAGTGACTTCGATGGCAACACCATATATTTT.

The chain recombines TRBV4-3 with TRBJ1-2, with 9 positions matching TRBD1. Unmatched junction bases numbered 7, after V lost 4 bases and J lost 1 base. The germline V gene has CDR1 LGHNA and CDR2 YSLEER. CDR3 length: 16 residues. Here the CDR3 DNA reads TGCGCCAGCAGCCGGATTGCGGGACAGGGTAACTATGGCTACACCTTC. Protein product: CASSRIAGQGNYGYTF.

The chain couples TRBV2 to TRBJ2-7, with D uncertain. The CDR3 consists of 13 residues. Germline V gene sequence: CDR1 SNHLY, CDR2 FYNNEI. V was trimmed by 5 bases and J by 3 bases, leaving 11 bases between them. The CDR3 sequence: CASSSSQVYEQYF. The DNA for the CDR3 is TGTGCCAGCAGTTCATCTCAGGTCTACGAGCAGTACTTC. Variable domain in full (rest from reference TRBV2 and TRBJ2-7): EPEVTQTPSHQVTQMGQEVILRCVPISNHLYFYWYRQILGQKVEFLVSFYNNEISEKSEIFDDQFSVERPDGSNFTLKIRSTKLEDSAMYFCASSSSQVYEQYFGPGTRLTVT.

This sequence joins TRBV25-1 and TRBJ2-1; 7 bases match TRBD2. CDR3 length equals 14 residues. CDR1 MGHDK and CDR2 SYGVNS come from the germline V gene. V trimming: 3 bases; J trimming: 6 bases; junction bases outside the gene matches: 5. CDR3 in DNA: TGTGCCAGCAGTGATAGCCCTAGCGGCAATGAGCAGTTCTTC. It codes for CASSDSPSGNEQFF.

Notes on this clonotype: One end of the junction varies from germline; a read error may be responsible. V is TRBV9 and J is TRBJ1-3; D uncertain. The CDR3 has 14 amino acids. Germline V lookup: CDR1 SGDLS, CDR2 YYNGEE. CDR3 in DNA: TGTGCCAGTAGCGTAGGAATAGATGGAAACACCGTATATTTT. Translation: CASSVGIDGNTVYF.

The rearrangement uses TRBV10-3 and TRBJ1-3; no clear D gene. Per germline, CDR1 ENHRY and CDR2 SYGVKD. V dropped 0 bases and J dropped 6 bases, with 15 bases sitting between them. The CDR3 is made up of 16 amino acids. The CDR3 loop reads CAISESTKLDENTIYF. The CDR3 DNA reads TGTGCCATCAGTGAGTCAACCAAGTTAGATGAAAACACCATATATTTT.

The sample holds many counts of this clonotype. The rearrangement uses TRBV14 and TRBJ2-3, with 13 positions matching TRBD2. The CDR3 runs 19 residues. The germline gives CDR1 SGHDN, CDR2 FVKESK. V gave up 3 bases and J gave up 6 bases; unmatched junction bases: 15. The CDR3 DNA follows: TGTGCCAGCAGCCATAGACCCCAGTCGACTAGCGGGGGGAAGGATACGCAGTATTTT. This codes for CASSHRPQSTSGGKDTQYF. The full variable domain, in which reference TRBV14 and TRBJ2-3 provide the parts outside the CDR3, is EAGVTQFPSHSVIEKGQTVTLRCDPISGHDNLYWYRRVMGKEIKFLLHFVKESKQDESGMPNNRFLAERTGGTYSTLKVQPAELEDSGVYFCASSHRPQSTSGGKDTQYFGPGTRLTVL.

Notes on this clonotype: A much larger clone differs by one base, so this may be a read error. The chain recombines TRBV7-9 with TRBJ1-1; a weak D match, TRBD1 (6 bases). This CDR3 comprises 17 residues. The germline V gene has CDR1 SEHNR and CDR2 FQNEAQ (reference sequence). CDR3 sequence (DNA): TGTGCCGGCAGCCCTCGACAGGAGGGGAGTATTAACACTGAAGCTTTCTTT. It encodes CAGSPRQEGSINTEAFF.

In its sample, this clonotype was seen many times. At one boundary the junction diverges from the germline segment, which might be a read error. This sequence joins TRBV4-2 and TRBJ2-2; 8 bases fit TRBD1. The length of the CDR3 is 18 residues. CDR1 and CDR2 (germline): LGHNA, YNFKEQ. In nucleotides, the CDR3 is TGTGCCAGCAACCAAGGACAGGGCCCAGCATCGAGCACCGGGGAGCTGTTTTTT. Translated: CASNQGQGPASSTGELFF.

The chain couples TRBV5-1 to TRBJ2-1; D gene ambiguous. The CDR3 is 13 residues long. V shed 2 bases and J shed 0 bases, with 3 bases lying between them. Per germline, CDR1 SGHRS and CDR2 YFSETQ. The DNA for the CDR3 is TGCGCCAGCAGCTTTGTCTCCTACAATGAGCAGTTCTTC. Translating gives CASSFVSYNEQFF.

This clonotype turned up a few times. A much larger clone lies a single base off, so this may be a read error. The chain employs TRBV3-1 and TRBJ1-5; D uncertain. CDR3 length equals 14 residues. Per the germline V gene, CDR1 is LGHDT and CDR2 is YNNKEL (reference sequence). The CDR3 coding sequence is TGTGCCAGCAGCCAAGGTCGAAGCAATCAGCCCCGGCATTTT. Translated, it gives CASSQGRSNQPRHF.

This clonotype was counted a few times. The genes are TRBV7-9 and TRBJ2-1, with 14 bases identical to TRBD2. Trimming cost V 8 bases and J 4 bases; bases outside gene matches: 7. The length of the CDR3 is 16 residues. Germline V gene lookup returns CDR1 SEHNR and CDR2 FQNEAQ (reference sequence). This CDR3 is CASSGTSGGPYNEQFF. CDR3 sequence (DNA): TGTGCCAGCTCCGGGACTAGCGGGGGTCCTTACAATGAGCAGTTCTTC.

This rearrangement joins TRBV7-2 to TRBJ2-3, with 12 bases that match TRBD1. Trimming at V came to 5 bases and at J to 6 bases, leaving 6 bases not matched to a gene. The CDR3 is 15 residues long. Per germline, CDR1 SGHTA and CDR2 FQGNSA. The CDR3 spells CASSPWDRGPDTQYF. Here the CDR3 DNA reads TGTGCCAGCAGCCCCTGGGACAGGGGGCCGGATACGCAGTATTTT.